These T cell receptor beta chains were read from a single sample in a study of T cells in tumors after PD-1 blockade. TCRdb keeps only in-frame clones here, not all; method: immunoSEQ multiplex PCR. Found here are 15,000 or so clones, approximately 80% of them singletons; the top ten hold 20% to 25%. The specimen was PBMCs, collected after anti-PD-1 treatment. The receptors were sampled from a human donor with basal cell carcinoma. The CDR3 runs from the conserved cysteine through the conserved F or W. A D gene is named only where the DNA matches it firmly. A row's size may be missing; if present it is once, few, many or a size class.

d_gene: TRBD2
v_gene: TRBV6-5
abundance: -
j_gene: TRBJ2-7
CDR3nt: TGTGCCAGCAGTTCGACTAGCGACTCCTACGAGCAGTACTTC
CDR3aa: CASSSTSDSYEQYF

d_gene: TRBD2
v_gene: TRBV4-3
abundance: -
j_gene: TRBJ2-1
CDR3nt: TGCGCCAGCAGCCAAGGCACCGGGACTAGCGAGGGTCTTGTCGATGAGCAGTTCTTC
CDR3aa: CASSQGTGTSEGLVDEQFF

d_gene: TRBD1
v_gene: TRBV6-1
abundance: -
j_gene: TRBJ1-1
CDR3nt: TGTGCCAGCAGTGAAGGGACAGGTGAAGCTTTCTTT
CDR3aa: CASSEGTGEAFF

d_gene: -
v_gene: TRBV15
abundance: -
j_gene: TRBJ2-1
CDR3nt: TGTGCCACCAGCAAGGAGCGGAGGGACCATGAGCAGTTCTTC
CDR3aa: CATSKERRDHEQFF

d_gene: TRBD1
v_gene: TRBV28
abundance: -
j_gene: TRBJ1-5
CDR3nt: TGTGCCAGCGGGCAACCGACAGGGTCGGGCCAGCCCCAGCATTTT
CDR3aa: CASGQPTGSGQPQHF

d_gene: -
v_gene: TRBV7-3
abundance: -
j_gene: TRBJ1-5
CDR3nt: TGTGCCAGCAGCTTAACGTGTGAGGGATACGGCAATCAGCCCCAGCATTTT
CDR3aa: CASSLTCEGYGNQPQHF

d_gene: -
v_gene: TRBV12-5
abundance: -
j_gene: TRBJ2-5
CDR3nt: TGTGCTAGTGGACCGGACGTAGTAGAGACCCAGTACTTC
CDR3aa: CASGPDVVETQYF

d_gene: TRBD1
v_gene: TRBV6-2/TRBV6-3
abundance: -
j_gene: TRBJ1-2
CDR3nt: TGTGCCAGCAGTACCCGCGAGGGACAGGGAACGGGATGGGGCTACACCTTC
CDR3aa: CASSTREGQGTGWGYTF

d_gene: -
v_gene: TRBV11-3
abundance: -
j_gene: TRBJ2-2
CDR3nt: TGTGCCAGCAGCCTCCATATGGATGGGGAGCTGTTTTTT
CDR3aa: CASSLHMDGELFF

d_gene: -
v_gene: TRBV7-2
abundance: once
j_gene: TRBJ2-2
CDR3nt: TGTGCCAGCAGCGTGGGGACCGTCGGGGAGCTGTTTTTT
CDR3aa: CASSVGTVGELFF

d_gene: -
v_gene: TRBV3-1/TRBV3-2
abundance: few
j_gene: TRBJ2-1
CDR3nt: TGTGCCAGCAGCCAAGATGAGGTCGGGGAGTTCTTC
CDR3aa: CASSQDEVGEFF

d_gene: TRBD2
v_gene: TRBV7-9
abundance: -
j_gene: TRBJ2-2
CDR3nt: TGTGCCTGCAGCCCGCCCTTGGGGCGGGGGGCGAGCACCGGGGAGCTGTTTTTT
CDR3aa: CACSPPLGRGASTGELFF

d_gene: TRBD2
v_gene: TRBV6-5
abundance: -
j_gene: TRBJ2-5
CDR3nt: TGTGCCAGCAGTTACTCAACAGCGGGAGGTGTGGAGACCCAGTACTTC
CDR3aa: CASSYSTAGGVETQYF

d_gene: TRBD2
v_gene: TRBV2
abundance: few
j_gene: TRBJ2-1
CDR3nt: TGTGCCCCCTGTGACGGGGGGGCGGGGGTGGGGAGCTCCTACAATGAGCAGTTCTTC
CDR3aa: CAPCDGGAGVGSSYNEQFF

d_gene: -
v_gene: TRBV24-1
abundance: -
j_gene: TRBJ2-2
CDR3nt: TGTGCCACCAGTGATCCCGGGCTTAACACCGGGGAGCTGTTTTTT
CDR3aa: CATSDPGLNTGELFF

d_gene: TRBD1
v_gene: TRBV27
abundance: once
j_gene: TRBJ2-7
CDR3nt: TGTGCCAGCAGTACGTTTAGGGGACAGGGGGTGAGGGAGCAGTACTTC
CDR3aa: CASSTFRGQGVREQYF

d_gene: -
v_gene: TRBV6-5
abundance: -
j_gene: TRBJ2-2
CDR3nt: TGTGCCAGCAGGAGGTCCGGGGAGCTGTTTTTT
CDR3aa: CASRRSGELFF

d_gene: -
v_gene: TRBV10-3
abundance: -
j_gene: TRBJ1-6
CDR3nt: TGTGCCATCAGTGAGCGCGGTAGAAATAATTCACCCCTCCACTTT
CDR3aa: CAISERGRNNSPLHF

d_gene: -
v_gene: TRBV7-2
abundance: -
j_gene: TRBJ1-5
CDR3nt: TGTGCCAGCAGCTTAGACTTGCAGGGGCGCAATCAGCCCCAGCATTTT
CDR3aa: CASSLDLQGRNQPQHF

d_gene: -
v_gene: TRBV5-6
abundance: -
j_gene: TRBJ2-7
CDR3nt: TGTGCCAGCACCGAAACCGGGACGAGTCCCTACGAGCAGTACTTC
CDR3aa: CASTETGTSPYEQYF

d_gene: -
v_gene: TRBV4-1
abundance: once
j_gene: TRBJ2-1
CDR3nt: TGCGCCAGCAGCCGAGGGTTGGATGAGCAGTTCTTC
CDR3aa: CASSRGLDEQFF

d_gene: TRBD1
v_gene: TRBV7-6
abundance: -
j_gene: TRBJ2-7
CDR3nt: TGTGCCAGCAACTTGAGAACAGGGGAAGAGCAGTACTTC
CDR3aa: CASNLRTGEEQYF

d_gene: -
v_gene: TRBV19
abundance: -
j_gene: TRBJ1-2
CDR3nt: TGTGCCAGTACCCCCCACGTGCGGGCTAACTATGGCTACACCTTC
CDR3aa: CASTPHVRANYGYTF

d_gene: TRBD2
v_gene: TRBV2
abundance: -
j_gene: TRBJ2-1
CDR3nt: TGTGCCACCAGTTACGGGGGGGCGCGGGAGGGGAGCTCCTACAATGAGCAGTTCTTC
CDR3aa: CATSYGGAREGSSYNEQFF

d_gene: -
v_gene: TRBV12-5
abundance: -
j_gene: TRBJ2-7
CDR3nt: TGTGCTAGTGGTTTGCCCAGGGGCGAGGATGACGAGCAGTACTTC
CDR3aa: CASGLPRGEDDEQYF

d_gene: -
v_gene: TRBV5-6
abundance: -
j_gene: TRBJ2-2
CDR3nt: TGTGCCAGCAGCTTGGTCGGCGGTTCGAACACCGGGGAGCTGTTTTTT
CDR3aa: CASSLVGGSNTGELFF

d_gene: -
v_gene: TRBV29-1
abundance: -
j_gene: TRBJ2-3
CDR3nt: TGCAGCGTTGAGGCACCAAGCACAGATACGCAGTATTTT
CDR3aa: CSVEAPSTDTQYF

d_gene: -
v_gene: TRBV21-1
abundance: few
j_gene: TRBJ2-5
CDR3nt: TGTGCCAGCAGCAACGTCGGGGGGCTCCAAGAGACCCAGTACTTC
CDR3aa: CASSNVGGLQETQYF

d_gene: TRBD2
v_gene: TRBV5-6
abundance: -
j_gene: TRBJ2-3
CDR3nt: TGTGCCAGCAGCCCTCTGGGAGCGGGAGGGTACGATACGCAGTATTTT
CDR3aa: CASSPLGAGGYDTQYF

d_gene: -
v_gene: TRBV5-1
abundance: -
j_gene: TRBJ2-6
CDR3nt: TGCGCCAGCAGGGAGGGGGCGAGTGCCTCTGGGGCCAACGTCCTGACTTTC
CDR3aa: CASREGASASGANVLTF

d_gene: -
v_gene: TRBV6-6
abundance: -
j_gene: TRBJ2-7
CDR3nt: TGTGCCAGCAGTTACACCGGAGGCTACGAGCAGTACTTC
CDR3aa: CASSYTGGYEQYF

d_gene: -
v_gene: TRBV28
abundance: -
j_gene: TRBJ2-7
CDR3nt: TGTGCCAGCAGTTTGTCCACAGGGATTAGCTCCTACGAGCAGTACTTC
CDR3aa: CASSLSTGISSYEQYF

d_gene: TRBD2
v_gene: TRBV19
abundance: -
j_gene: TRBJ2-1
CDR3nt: TGTGCCAGTAGTGGGCGGACTAGCGGGAGGGCCGGGGGTGAGCAGTTCTTC
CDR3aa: CASSGRTSGRAGGEQFF

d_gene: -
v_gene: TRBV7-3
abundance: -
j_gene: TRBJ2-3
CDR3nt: TGTGCCAGCAGCTTAATGGGTGCAGATACGCAGTATTTT
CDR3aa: CASSLMGADTQYF

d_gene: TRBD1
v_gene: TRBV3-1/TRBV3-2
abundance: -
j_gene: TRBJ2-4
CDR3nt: TGTGCCAGCAGCCACAACCCAGGGGGCGAGGACATTCAGTACTTC
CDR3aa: CASSHNPGGEDIQYF

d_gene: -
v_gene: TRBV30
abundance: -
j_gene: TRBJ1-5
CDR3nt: TGTGCCTGGAGTCGGGAGTATAGCAATCAGCCCCAGCATTTT
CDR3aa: CAWSREYSNQPQHF

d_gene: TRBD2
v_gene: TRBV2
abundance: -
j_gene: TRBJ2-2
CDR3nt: TGTGCCAGCAGTGATCAGGGGCGGGGGGGGCTGTTTTTT
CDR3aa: CASSDQGRGGLFF

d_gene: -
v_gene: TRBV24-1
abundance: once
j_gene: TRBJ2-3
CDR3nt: TGTGCCACCAGTGCACAGTTTATCACAGATACGCAGTATTTT
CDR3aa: CATSAQFITDTQYF

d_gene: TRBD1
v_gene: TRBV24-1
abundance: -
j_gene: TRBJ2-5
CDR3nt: TGTGCCACCAGTGATGGGGGACAGGGTATACGCGAGACCCAGTACTTC
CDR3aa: CATSDGGQGIRETQYF

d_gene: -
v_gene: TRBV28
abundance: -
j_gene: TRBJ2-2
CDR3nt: TGTGCCAGCAAACCCTTCTCCCCTCGTAGGCGGGGGAACACCGGGGAGCTGTTTTTT
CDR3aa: CASKPFSPRRRGNTGELFF

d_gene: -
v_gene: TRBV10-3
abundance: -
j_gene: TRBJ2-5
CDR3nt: TGTGCCACCAGCCCCTCGGAAGAGACCCAGTACTTC
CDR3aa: CATSPSEETQYF

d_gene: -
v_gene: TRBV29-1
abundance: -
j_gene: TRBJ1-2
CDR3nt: TGCAGCGTTGAACTTGGGTCTGGCTACACCTTC
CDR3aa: CSVELGSGYTF

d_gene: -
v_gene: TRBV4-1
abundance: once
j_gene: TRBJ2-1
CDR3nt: TGCGCCAGCAGCTACCGTGAAGACAGTGAGCAGTTCTTC
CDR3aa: CASSYREDSEQFF

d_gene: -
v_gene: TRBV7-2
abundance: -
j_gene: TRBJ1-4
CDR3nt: TGTGCCAGCAGCTTAGGGACAACATCGGGAAAACTGTTTTTT
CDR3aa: CASSLGTTSGKLFF

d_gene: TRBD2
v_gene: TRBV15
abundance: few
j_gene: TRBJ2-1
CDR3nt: TGTGCCACCAGCACCTCGCGGGGGAGCTCCTACAATGAGCAGTTCTTC
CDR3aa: CATSTSRGSSYNEQFF

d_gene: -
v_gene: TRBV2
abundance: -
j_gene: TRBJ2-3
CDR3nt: TGTGCCAGCAGTGAAGCGGCACCCACGAACTGGTGGGACGCGGTCACAGATACGCAGTATTTT
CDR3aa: CASSEAAPTNWWDAVTDTQYF

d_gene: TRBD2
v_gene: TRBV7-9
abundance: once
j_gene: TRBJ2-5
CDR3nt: TGTGCCAGCAGCCCACTAGCGGGTGGGTCCCGGACCCAGTACTTC
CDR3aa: CASSPLAGGSRTQYF

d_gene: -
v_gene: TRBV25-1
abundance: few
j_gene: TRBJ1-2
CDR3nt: TGTGCCAGCAGTGAATACGGTCTCTCTTCGGGAGCTAACTATGGCTACACCTTC
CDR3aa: CASSEYGLSSGANYGYTF

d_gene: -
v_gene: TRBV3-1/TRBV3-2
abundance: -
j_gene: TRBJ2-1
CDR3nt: TGTGCCAGCAGCCAAGGGAACTTCGGTGAGCAGTTCTTC
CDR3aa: CASSQGNFGEQFF

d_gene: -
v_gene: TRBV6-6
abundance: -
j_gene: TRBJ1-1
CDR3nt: TGTGCCAGCAGTTATAAAGGGGGTAATATGAACACTGAAGCTTTCTTT
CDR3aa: CASSYKGGNMNTEAFF

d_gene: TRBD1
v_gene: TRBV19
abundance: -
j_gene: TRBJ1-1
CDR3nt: TGTGCCAGTAGTATGGGGACAGGGGGCACTGAAGCTTTCTTT
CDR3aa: CASSMGTGGTEAFF

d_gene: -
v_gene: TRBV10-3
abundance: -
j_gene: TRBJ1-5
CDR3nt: TGTGCCATTGGAAGCGGGACATCTCATAGCAATCAGCCCCAGCATTTT
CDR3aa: CAIGSGTSHSNQPQHF

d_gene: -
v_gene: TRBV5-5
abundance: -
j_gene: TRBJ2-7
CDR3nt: TGTGCCAGCAGCTTTCTAATTTCTTACGGCTCCTACGAGCAGTACTTC
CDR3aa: CASSFLISYGSYEQYF